The 6 T cell receptor beta chains presented below share a single source sample, sequenced in a study of blood T cell repertoires in COVID-19. TCRdb keeps only in-frame clones here, not all; method: immunoSEQ multiplex PCR. The data contain about 430,000 clones, 88% of them seen just once; the ten biggest clones take up approximately 1.5%. Material: PBMCs or T cells enriched from blood (not recorded which). The receptors here all came from a woman under 30 who had been exposed to COVID-19.

This chain uses TRBV21-1 with TRBJ2-1; TRBD2, the table's D call, was not compared with the DNA. TRBV21-1 has pseudogene status. This CDR3 is built from 16 residues. CDR3 region: CASSGKGTSCQHEQFF. The CDR3 DNA reads as TGTGCCAGCAGCGGAAAAGGGACTAGTTGCCAGCATGAGCAGTTCTTC.

V gene TRBV7-2 combines with J gene TRBJ2-2, with D tentatively TRBD2 (5 bases). Per germline, CDR1 SGHTA and CDR2 FQGNSA. Trimming took 1 base from V and 6 from J, leaving 6 bases between them. The CDR3 extends over 13 amino acids. CDR3 bases: TGTGCCAGCAGCTTAGTGAGGGCCGGGGAGCTGTTTTTT. Translated: CASSLVRAGELFF.

This chain links TRBV9 with TRBJ2-5, with D possibly matching TRBD2 (5 bases). Trimming took 2 bases from V and 0 from J, leaving 8 bases between them. Germline V lookup: CDR1 SGDLS, CDR2 YYNGEE. The CDR3 is made up of 14 amino acids. This chain's CDR3 is CASSVMGDQETQYF. Here the CDR3 DNA reads TGTGCCAGCAGCGTTATGGGAGACCAAGAGACCCAGTACTTC.

The chain couples TRBV9 to TRBJ2-1, with 8 bases aligning to TRBD1. V dropped 0 bases and J dropped 6; count of bases not matched to a gene: 5. The CDR3 has 15 amino acids. Germline-derived CDR1 and CDR2 are SGDLS and YYNGEE. DNA for the CDR3: TGTGCCAGCAGCGTAGAACAGGGGGATCGCAATGAGCAGTTCTTC. Encoded protein: CASSVEQGDRNEQFF.

The chain's CDR3 is CASSSGTNPTGELFF. As DNA, the CDR3 is TGTGCCAGCAGCTCCGGGACAAACCCGACCGGGGAGCTGTTTTTT. This chain links TRBV27 with TRBJ2-2; D perhaps matches TRBD1 (6 bases). V lost 6 bases, J lost 5 bases, and 16 bases lay in between. Germline loops: CDR1 MNHEY, CDR2 SMNVEV (reference sequence). This CDR3 comprises 15 residues.

This clone occurred once. V is TRBV7-2 and J is TRBJ1-1, with D hard to call. V shed 1 base and J shed 0 bases, with 9 bases lying between them. The CDR3 covers 15 residues. Germline V gene sequence: CDR1 SGHTA, CDR2 FQGNSA. The CDR3 DNA sequence: TGTGCCAGCAGCTTAGGCCCGGGTTTGAACACTGAAGCTTTCTTT. This gives the protein CASSLGPGLNTEAFF. The full variable domain, its missing parts supplied by reference TRBV7-2 and TRBJ1-1, is GAGVSQSPSNKVTEKGKDVELRCDPISGHTALYWYRQSLGQGLEFLIYFQGNSAPDKSGLPSDRFSAERTGGSVSTLTIQRTQQEDSAVYLCASSLGPGLNTEAFFGQGTRLTVV.